This TCR beta chain was found in a study of cytomegalovirus exposure and HLA in healthy donors. Germline CDR1 reads MNHEY; CDR2 reads SMNVEV (reference sequence). Trimming stripped 5 bases from V and 5 bases from J, with 13 bases between. CDR3 length: 14 amino acids. PCR employed 60 Vbeta and 13 Jbeta primers. Sequenced by immunoSEQ multiplex PCR; TCRdb stores in-frame clones only, minus some. The sample holds 160,000 or so clones, about four fifths seen once. The study, taken as a whole, reports: The study designated 150 to 200 TCR beta chains cytomegalovirus-associated. A later look showed TCR association rates differing by HLA locus, highest for DRB1 and lowest for HLA-C.

Details on this clone: Antigen: not known.

The genes are TRBV27 and TRBJ1-5, with a tentative D call TRBD1 (6 bases). This TCR was recovered from a man aged 30-40 years in good health and CMV-seronegative. Specimen: PBMCs. This chain's CDR3 is CASSPLSGDQPQHF. CDR3 DNA sequence: TGTGCCAGCAGTCCGCTCTCAGGGGATCAGCCCCAGCATTTT.